This T cell receptor (beta chain) was observed in a study of cytomegalovirus exposure and HLA in healthy donors. On the study more broadly: There were about 85 million unique TCRs (from HLA-typed donors) in an early data release. General study findings and limits: Differences between HLA loci emerged in a later analysis of TCR association rates, with DRB1 most and HLA-C fewest. A prior analysis recorded that most TCR beta V segments were productive about 87% or about 30% of the time.

With 60 Vbeta and 13 Jbeta primers, the PCR was carried out. This table comes from immunoSEQ multiplex PCR, and its TCRdb copy is limited to in-frame clones, with some not included. The sample table sets out 90,000 to 150,000 clones. As concerns this clone: Its antigen is still unknown.

J was trimmed by 0 bases and V by 1 base; bases with no gene match: 0. The CDR3 runs to 16 residues. CDR1 is LGHNT and CDR2 is FRNRAP in the germline V gene. The chain combines TRBV12-5 with TRBJ2-2, with 9 bases fitting TRBD1. The sequencing sample was made of PBMCs. The origin of this receptor is a man younger than 30 in good health and CMV-seronegative. This CDR3 is CASGLGQGANTGELFF. The CDR3, as DNA: TGTGCTAGTGGTTTGGGACAGGGGGCGAACACCGGGGAGCTGTTTTTT.